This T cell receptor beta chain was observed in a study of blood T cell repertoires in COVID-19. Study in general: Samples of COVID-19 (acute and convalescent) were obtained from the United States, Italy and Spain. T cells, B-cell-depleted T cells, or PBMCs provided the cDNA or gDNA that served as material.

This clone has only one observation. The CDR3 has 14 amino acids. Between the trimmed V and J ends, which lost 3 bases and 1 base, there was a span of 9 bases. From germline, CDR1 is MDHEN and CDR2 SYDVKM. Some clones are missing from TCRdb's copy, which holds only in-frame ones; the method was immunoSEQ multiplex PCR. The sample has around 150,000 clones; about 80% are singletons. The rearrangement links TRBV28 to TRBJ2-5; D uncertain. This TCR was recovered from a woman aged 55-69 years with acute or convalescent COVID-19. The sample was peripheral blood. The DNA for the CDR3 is TGTGCCAGCAGTTTTCTACGGTCCCAAGAGACCCAGTACTTC. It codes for CASSFLRSQETQYF.